This TCR beta chain comes out of a study of cytotoxic CD8 clonotypes in ibrutinib-treated CLL. Study context: Samples yielded averages of 255,043 productive templates and more than 90,000 productive rearrangements.

The sample holds a few counts of this clone. V gave up 4 bases and J gave up 5 bases, with 16 bases separating them. CDR1 is SGHRS, CDR2 YFSETQ, per germline. CDR3 length equals 15 residues. The TCR beta libraries used 1.5 to 2 micrograms of genomic DNA that came from cryopreserved PBMCs. Measured with immunoSEQ multiplex PCR; TCRdb has only the in-frame clones, and not every one. The data contain around 250,000 clones, 70% of them singletons. The sequence was collected from a human donor with chronic lymphocytic leukemia. The chain employs TRBV5-1 and TRBJ2-1; D is undetermined. The sequences come from PBMCs, collected after 24 months of ibrutinib treatment. This CDR3 is CASSVTPGPNNEQFF. The CDR3 DNA is TGCGCCAGCAGCGTGACTCCCGGCCCGAACAATGAGCAGTTCTTC. The full variable domain, completed using reference TRBV5-1 and TRBJ2-1, is KAGVTQTPRYLIKTRGQQVTLSCSPISGHRSVSWYQQTPGQGLQFLFEYFSETQRNKGNFPGRFSGRQFSNSRSEMNVSTLELGDSALYLCASSVTPGPNNEQFFGPGTRLTVL.